This note documents a single T cell receptor beta chain sequence. The target antigen is unknown. This CDR3 has 18 amino acids. Germline V gene data show CDR1 as SGHVS and CDR2 as FQNEAQ. Starting material for each TCR library was around 4,000 ng of total RNA. Eight separate reactions per sample yielded the cDNA. TCRdb re-called the 5' RACE reads and shows each CDR3 protein once, DNA omitted. The repertoire table contains hundreds of thousands of distinct CDR3 sequences. The sample belongs to a study of monozygotic twins with inflammatory bowel disease. Overall study findings and caveats: Twins with IBD had fewer clonotypes in common with others than healthy twins, particularly during disease activity.

Sequencing was carried out using blood. The genes are TRBV7-8 and TRBJ2-7; TCRdb proposes TRBD2, but this gene call is untestable without DNA. The receptor was derived from a human donor with ulcerative colitis or Crohn's disease, or a healthy co-twin of an affected twin (not recorded which). The CDR3 loop is CASSFTTPLFIWSYEQYF.